A single TCR beta chain is shown here with its context. This record comes from a study of blood T cell repertoires in COVID-19. V was pared by 2 bases and J by 3 bases, with 5 bases of the junction left unmatched. The CDR3 has 16 amino acids. The V gene's germline CDR1 is SNHLY and CDR2 FYNNEI. Method: immunoSEQ multiplex PCR; TCRdb's copy keeps in-frame clones and lacks some. The sample carries 100,000 to 150,000 clones, about 85% recorded once. The sample comprised peripheral blood. The chain uses TRBV2 and TRBJ2-1; TRBD2 aligns across 9 bases. This receptor was obtained from a man aged 80 or over with active or convalescent COVID-19. CDR3 amino acids: CASSEMASGNYNEQFF. The CDR3 DNA follows: TGTGCCAGCAGTGAAATGGCTAGCGGGAACTACAATGAGCAGTTCTTC.